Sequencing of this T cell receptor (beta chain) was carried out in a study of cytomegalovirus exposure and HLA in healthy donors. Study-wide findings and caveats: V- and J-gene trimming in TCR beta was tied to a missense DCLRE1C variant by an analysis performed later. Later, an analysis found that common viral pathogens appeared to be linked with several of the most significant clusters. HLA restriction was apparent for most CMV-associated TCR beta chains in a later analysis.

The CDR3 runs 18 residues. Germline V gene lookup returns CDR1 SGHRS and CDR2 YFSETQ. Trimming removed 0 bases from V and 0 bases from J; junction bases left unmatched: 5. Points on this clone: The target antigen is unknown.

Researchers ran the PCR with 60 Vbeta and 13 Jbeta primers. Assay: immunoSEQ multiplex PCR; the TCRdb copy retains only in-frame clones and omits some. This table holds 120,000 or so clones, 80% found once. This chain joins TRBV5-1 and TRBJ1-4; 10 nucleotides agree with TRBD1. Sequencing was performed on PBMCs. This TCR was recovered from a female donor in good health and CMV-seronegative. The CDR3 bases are TGCGCCAGCAGCTTGGCTGGGACAGGGGCGGCAACTAATGAAAAACTGTTTTTT. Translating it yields CASSLAGTGAATNEKLFF.